These 30 T cell receptor beta chains share one sample of origin, sequenced in a study of T cells after yellow fever vaccination (dated by TCRdb to between 2019 and 2020). To prepare the library, 5' RACE was applied. The reads were generated on an Illumina NovaSeq 6000. The raw public data were reprocessed by TCRdb itself: fastp quality trimming at Q25, MiXCR clonotype calling, in-frame beta chains only. When rows share a CDR3 protein, they turn into one entry using the most common DNA and genes. The sample profile shows approximately 330,000 distinct CDR3 sequences; roughly 3.9% of them were found once. About 26% of the sample rests with the top ten. Reading the label with the study, this specimen's treatment or condition is: live attenuated yellow fever vaccine strain. The specimen was PBMCs, collected 5 days after the yellow fever booster vaccination. Receptors were obtained from a man aged 18-30 years who received the YFV17D yellow fever vaccine.

The rearrangement uses TRBV4-3 and TRBJ1-6; no firm D call. CDR1 and CDR2 from the germline V gene are LGHNA and YSLEER. Trimming pared 0 bases from V and 15 bases from J, leaving 15 bases between. The CDR3 runs 14 residues. The CDR3 coding sequence is TGCGCCAGCAGCCAAGATAGCTGGAGGATACGCCTCCACTTT. It codes for CASSQDSWRIRLHF.

The sample holds a few counts of this clonotype. In DNA, the CDR3 is TGTGCCAGCAGACCGGGCCCCCTGAACACTGAAGCTTTCTTT. This sequence encodes CASRPGPLNTEAFF. The gene calls are TRBV12-3 or TRBV12-4 and TRBJ1-1; D remains unclear. The CDR3 extends over 14 amino acids. V lost 6 bases, J lost 0 bases, and 11 bases lay in between.

This clonotype was seen at least ten times. The V and J genes are TRBV6-5 and TRBJ1-6; no firm D call. Per the germline V gene, CDR1 is MNHEY and CDR2 is SVGAGI. The CDR3 runs to 12 residues. V lost 6 bases and J lost 9, with 9 bases in between. The CDR3 protein is CASSPDGSPLHF. CDR3 nucleotides: TGTGCCAGCAGCCCCGACGGTTCACCCCTCCACTTT.

Comments on this clonotype: One junction end does not reproduce the germline sequence, and a read error may be involved. The chain links TRBV3-1 to TRBJ2-5; D might be TRBD2 (5 bases). Germline CDR1 is LGHDT and CDR2 is YNNKEL (reference sequence). The CDR3 runs 14 residues. CDR3 in amino acids: CASSQAGKGETRYF. The CDR3 DNA sequence: TGTGCCAGCAGCCAGGCCGGAAAGGGAGAGACCCGGTACTTC.

In its sample, this clonotype was seen a few times. The chain joins TRBV7-8 to TRBJ1-3; a possible D gene is TRBD1 (5 bases). This CDR3 spans 15 amino acids. CDR1 and CDR2 (germline): SGHVS, FQNEAQ. The V and J ends lost 1 base and 3 bases respectively, with 10 bases between them. CDR3 sequence reads: CASSLEGRGGNTIYF. CDR3 sequence (DNA): TGTGCCAGCAGCTTAGAGGGGAGGGGTGGAAACACCATATATTTT.

The rearrangement uses TRBV30 and TRBJ2-3; tentative D call: TRBD2 (5 bases). CDR1 GTSNPN and CDR2 SVGIG come from the germline V gene (reference sequence). This CDR3 comprises 13 residues. The V end was cut by 5 bases, the J end by 0 bases, with 9 bases between. The CDR3 loop is CAWARVSTDTQYF. The CDR3 nucleotides read TGTGCCTGGGCGAGGGTTAGCACAGATACGCAGTATTTT. The variable domain in full, completed from reference TRBV30 and TRBJ2-3, reads SQTIHQWPATLVQPVGSPLSLECTVEGTSNPNLYWYRQAAGRGLQLLFYSVGIGQISSEVPQNLSASRPQDRQFILSSKKLLLSDSGFYLCAWARVSTDTQYFGPGTRLTVL.

The chain has TRBV7-2 and TRBJ1-2; maybe TRBD1 (5 bases). Trimming cost V 1 base and J 0 bases, with 21 bases left between them. The CDR3 has 19 amino acids. Germline CDR1 and CDR2: SGHTA and FQGNSA. The CDR3 DNA follows: TGTGCCAGCAGCTTAGGGGGCTCGGGCCGCGGGTTTCCTAACTATGGCTACACCTTC. Translating gives CASSLGGSGRGFPNYGYTF.

The rearrangement joins TRBV15 to TRBJ2-5; TRBD2 aligns across 10 bases. The V segment lost 4 bases and the J segment 3 bases; nucleotides outside the gene matches: 5. This CDR3 is built from 15 residues. The germline V gene has CDR1 LNHNV and CDR2 YYDKDF (reference sequence). The CDR3 protein is CATSNGLADEETQYF. CDR3 bases: TGTGCCACCAGCAACGGACTAGCGGACGAAGAGACCCAGTACTTC.

This clonotype was found a few times. J is TRBJ2-3 and V is TRBV20-1; the D gene is possibly TRBD1 (5 bases). CDR1 and CDR2 from the germline V gene are DFQATT and SNEGSKA (reference sequence). CDR3 length equals 15 residues. The V gene lost 0 bases and the J gene lost 3 bases, with 13 bases spanning the gap. This CDR3 reads CSARDVGRATDTQYF. The DNA of the CDR3 is TGCAGTGCTAGAGATGTGGGCAGGGCGACAGATACGCAGTATTTT.

This clonotype has a count of ten or more. The chain carries TRBV10-3 and TRBJ1-5, with D maybe TRBD1 (5 bases). Germline V CDR1 and CDR2: ENHRY, SYGVKD. The V end was cut by 6 bases, the J end by 5 bases, with 11 bases between. There are 13 residues in the CDR3. CDR3 DNA sequence: TGTGCCATCAGACCTCAACAGGATCAGCCCCAGCATTTT. It yields the protein CAIRPQQDQPQHF.

The V gene is TRBV7-3, the J gene TRBJ2-5, with 9 bases identical to TRBD1. The germline V gene has CDR1 SGHTA and CDR2 FQGTGA. The V and J ends lost 6 bases and 5 bases, in that order; junction bases with no gene match: 7. The CDR3 extends over 14 amino acids. CDR3 sequence: CASSRTGGEETQYF. The DNA for the CDR3 is TGTGCCAGCAGTCGCACAGGGGGCGAGGAGACCCAGTACTTC. Full variable domain (outside the CDR3, taken from reference TRBV7-3 and TRBJ2-5): GAGVSQTPSNKVTEKGKYVELRCDPISGHTALYWYRQSLGQGPEFLIYFQGTGAADDSGLPNDRFFAVRPEGSVSTLKIQRTERGDSAVYLCASSRTGGEETQYFGPGTRLLVL.

This clonotype was seen repeatedly, ten times or more. The chain uses TRBV7-9 and TRBJ2-5; 10 positions agree with TRBD2. The length of the CDR3 is 16 residues. Germline CDR1 SEHNR, CDR2 FQNEAQ (reference sequence). J lost 2 bases, V lost 7 bases, and 10 bases had no gene match. CDR3 loop: CASTIVLSGGQETQYF. The CDR3 DNA is TGTGCCAGCACCATCGTCCTTAGCGGGGGGCAAGAGACCCAGTACTTC.

The sample holds many counts of this clonotype. The CDR3 sequence is CASSVGSGGLETQYF. The CDR3 DNA sequence: TGTGCCAGCAGCGTAGGTAGCGGGGGGCTGGAGACCCAGTACTTC. This chain joins TRBV9 and TRBJ2-5; 10 bases map to TRBD2. The CDR3 extends over 15 amino acids. The J segment lost 5 bases and the V segment lost 0 bases, leaving 4 bases of the junction unmatched. CDR1 and CDR2 from the germline V gene are SGDLS and YYNGEE.

This clonotype has a handful of counts. The CDR3: CASISGGGRAEAFF. The CDR3 coding sequence is TGTGCCAGCATCTCGGGGGGGGGACGGGCTGAAGCTTTCTTT. The chain links TRBV6-5 to TRBJ1-1, with D possibly being TRBD1 (5 bases). Germline CDR1 MNHEY, CDR2 SVGAGI. The CDR3 has 14 residues. V shed 7 bases and J shed 6 bases, with 18 bases lying between them.

The chain is built from TRBV5-1 and TRBJ1-1; possibly TRBD1 for D (6 bases). V was clipped by 5 bases and J by 4 bases, with 12 bases between them. The CDR3 sequence is 13 residues long. CDR1 is SGHRS, CDR2 YFSETQ, per germline. CDR3 bases: TGCGCCAGCAGTTCTCAGGGGAGCACTGAAGCTTTCTTT. Translating it yields CASSSQGSTEAFF.

This clonotype was seen a handful of times. The rearrangement joins TRBV4-2 to TRBJ2-1, with D uncertain. CDR3 length: 14 residues. Per germline, CDR1 LGHNA and CDR2 YNFKEQ. Trimming pared 0 bases from V and 9 bases from J, leaving 12 bases between. The CDR3 is CASSQDGYAFEQFF. CDR3 coding DNA: TGTGCCAGCAGCCAAGATGGTTATGCCTTTGAGCAGTTCTTC.

This clonotype was seen a handful of times. The chain uses TRBV4-1 and TRBJ1-3; D is unclear. The CDR3 covers 12 residues. Germline V gene sequence: CDR1 MGHRA, CDR2 YSYEKL. Trimming shortened V by 0 bases and J by 14 bases, and 11 bases separated the two germline ends. In DNA, the CDR3 is TGCGCCAGCAGCCAAGATGGCCTGGCTCTATATTTT. Encoded protein: CASSQDGLALYF.

This clonotype was counted many times. The chain recombines TRBV11-1 with TRBJ2-1; 8 nucleotides line up with TRBD1. After removal of 5 bases from V and 5 bases from J, the junction contained 14 bases not matched to a gene. Germline CDR1 SGHAT, CDR2 FQDESV (reference sequence). This CDR3 region has 17 residues. The CDR3 here is CASSPEPGQASHNEQFF. CDR3 nucleotides: TGTGCCAGCAGCCCTGAACCGGGACAGGCAAGCCACAATGAGCAGTTCTTC.

This clonotype showed up many times. CDR3 bases: TGTGCCAGCAGCTCAACGGGGGCTCGGCAGCCCCAGCATTTT. Its translation: CASSSTGARQPQHF. The chain uses TRBV7-2 and TRBJ1-5; D is perhaps TRBD1 (6 bases). Germline V gene sequence: CDR1 SGHTA, CDR2 FQGNSA. V was clipped by 4 bases and J by 7 bases, with 14 bases between them. CDR3 size: 14 residues.

This chain links TRBV20-1 with TRBJ2-3; possible D gene TRBD2, 6 bases. CDR1 and CDR2 (germline): DFQATT, SNEGSKA (reference sequence). The CDR3 spans 15 residues. V was trimmed by 5 bases and J by 0 bases, leaving 15 bases between them. The CDR3 DNA is TGCAGTGCTCAGGAGTGGGGGACTAGCACAGATACGCAGTATTTT. It specifies CSAQEWGTSTDTQYF.

CDR3 DNA: TGCAGTGCTAGAATACGGTTCACAGATACGCAGTATTTT. Amino acids: CSARIRFTDTQYF. V is TRBV20-1 and J is TRBJ2-3; D is unresolved. CDR3 length: 13 residues. Germline V gene data show CDR1 as DFQATT and CDR2 as SNEGSKA (reference sequence). Trimming stripped 2 bases from V and 2 bases from J, with 8 bases between.

This clonotype was counted between two and nine times. The rearrangement joins TRBV5-1 to TRBJ2-3; 9 positions agree with TRBD2. Trimming removed 8 bases from V and 3 bases from J; junction bases left unmatched: 4. CDR3 length: 13 amino acids. In germline, CDR1 is SGHRS, CDR2 YFSETQ. The CDR3 loop reads CASLAGATDTQYF. The CDR3 DNA follows: TGCGCCAGTTTAGCGGGGGCGACAGATACGCAGTATTTT.

This clonotype was picked up a small number of times. The chain employs TRBV4-2 and TRBJ2-5; the match to TRBD1 covers 8 bases. The CDR3 spans 21 residues. Germline CDR1 reads LGHNA; CDR2 reads YNFKEQ. J was trimmed by 0 bases and V by 4 bases; bases with no gene match: 22. The CDR3: CASSPGQGNIVGTPYQETQYF. CDR3 in DNA: TGTGCCAGCAGCCCCGGACAGGGAAACATTGTGGGGACTCCGTACCAAGAGACCCAGTACTTC.

V gene TRBV6-5 combines with J gene TRBJ1-2, with 9 bases lining up with TRBD1. V lost 0 bases to trimming and J lost 4 bases; unmatched junction nucleotides: 6. The CDR3 length is 16 residues. CDR1 MNHEY and CDR2 SVGAGI come from the germline V gene. The CDR3 region is CASSYSIPDRGYGYTF. As DNA, the CDR3 is TGTGCCAGCAGTTACTCGATCCCGGACAGGGGCTATGGCTACACCTTC.

This clonotype was counted a few times. The chain recombines TRBV15 with TRBJ1-1, with D possibly matching TRBD1 (5 bases). Germline CDR1 LNHNV, CDR2 YYDKDF (reference sequence). The V end lost 6 bases, the J end lost 11 bases, and 19 bases lay between the germline ends. This CDR3 is built from 13 residues. The CDR3 loop reads CATSYSEGLEAFF. The CDR3 DNA reads TGTGCCACCAGTTATAGCGAGGGGCTGGAGGCTTTCTTT.

This chain connects TRBV7-3 to TRBJ2-3; no reliable D call. In germline, CDR1 is SGHTA, CDR2 FQGTGA. The CDR3 is 14 residues long. The ends were cut back, 0 bases at V and 5 bases at J, with 9 bases in the middle. CDR3 sequence (DNA): TGTGCCAGCAGCTTAACGATCGGGCGAGATACGCAGTATTTT. Residues: CASSLTIGRDTQYF.

The rearrangement uses TRBV11-3 and TRBJ2-2, with D unresolved. V lost 0 bases to trimming and J lost 7 bases, with 12 bases between them. CDR1 and CDR2 from the germline V gene are SGHNT and YENEEA. CDR3 length equals 15 residues. The CDR3 region has the DNA TGTGCCAGCAGCTTAGAAGGATCCTCCGGCGGGGAGCTGTTTTTT. It encodes CASSLEGSSGGELFF.

This clonotype was recorded at least ten times. V is TRBV14 and J is TRBJ2-1; D is undetermined. The V and J ends lost 1 base and 0 bases respectively, with 7 bases between them. The CDR3 spans 15 residues. Germline V lookup: CDR1 SGHDN, CDR2 FVKESK. The CDR3, as DNA: TGTGCCAGCAGCCAAGCTTGGGGCTCCTACAATGAGCAGTTCTTC. Protein product: CASSQAWGSYNEQFF.

This clonotype was seen at least ten times. The chain uses TRBV20-1 and TRBJ1-6; 8 bases are a match to TRBD1. V was pared by 5 bases and J by 6 bases, with 9 bases of the junction left unmatched. The germline V gene encodes CDR1 DFQATT and CDR2 SNEGSKA (reference sequence). The CDR3 runs 15 residues. This chain's CDR3 is CSAPRDRRFNSPLHF. The CDR3 DNA is TGCAGTGCTCCCCGGGACAGGAGATTTAATTCACCCCTCCACTTT.

Only a few counts were recorded for this clonotype. The chain links TRBV6-6 to TRBJ2-3; 7 bases are a match to TRBD2. Trimming took 8 bases from V and 6 from J; bases not matched to a gene: 11. The CDR3 runs 14 residues. CDR1 and CDR2 (germline): MNHNY, SVGAGI (reference sequence). This CDR3 reads CASRRDLAEDTQYF. Here the CDR3 DNA reads TGTGCCAGCCGCCGGGACCTAGCGGAGGATACGCAGTATTTT.